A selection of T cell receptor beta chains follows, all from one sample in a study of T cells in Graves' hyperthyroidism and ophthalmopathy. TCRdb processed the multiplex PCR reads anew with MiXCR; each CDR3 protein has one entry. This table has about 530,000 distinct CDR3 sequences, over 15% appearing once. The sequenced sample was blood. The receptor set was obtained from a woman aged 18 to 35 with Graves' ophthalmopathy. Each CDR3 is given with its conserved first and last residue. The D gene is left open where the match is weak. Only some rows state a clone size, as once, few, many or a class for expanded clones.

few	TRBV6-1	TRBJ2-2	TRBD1	CASRRGPGGELFF	TGTGCCAGCAGGAGGGGGCCCGGCGGGGAGCTGTTTTTT
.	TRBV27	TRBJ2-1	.	CASSLGLGYDEQFF	TGTGCCAGCAGTTTAGGGCTGGGGTACGATGAGCAGTTCTTC
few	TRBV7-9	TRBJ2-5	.	CASSLSYQETQYF	TGTGCCAGCAGCCTCAGTTATCAAGAGACCCAGTACTTC
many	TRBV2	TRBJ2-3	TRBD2	CASRSGTTSTDTQYF	TGTGCCAGCAGATCCGGGACTACCAGCACAGATACGCAGTATTTT
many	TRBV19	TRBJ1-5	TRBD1	CASSIGDRGVNQPQHF	TGTGCCAGTAGTATCGGGGACAGGGGGGTCAATCAGCCCCAGCATTTT
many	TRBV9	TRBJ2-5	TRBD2	CASSPPGGSGVETQYF	TGTGCCAGCAGCCCCCCAGGCGGGAGTGGGGTGGAGACCCAGTACTTC
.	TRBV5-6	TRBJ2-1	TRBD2	CASSSSLAGSSYNEQFF	TGTGCCAGCAGCTCGTCCCTAGCGGGGAGCTCCTACAATGAGCAGTTCTTC
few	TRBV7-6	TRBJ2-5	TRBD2	CASSRDPEREGQETQYF	TGTGCCAGCAGCCGAGACCCCGAGCGGGAGGGACAAGAGACCCAGTACTTC
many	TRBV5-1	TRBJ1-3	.	CASSLEGITSGNTIYF	TGCGCCAGCAGCTTGGAGGGCATCACCTCTGGAAACACCATATATTTT
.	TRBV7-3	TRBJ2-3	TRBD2	CASSFGSGRVPDTQYF	TGTGCCAGCAGCTTTGGCAGCGGGAGGGTGCCAGATACGCAGTATTTT
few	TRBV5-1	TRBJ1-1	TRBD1	CASSLQGPGNTEAFF	TGCGCCAGCAGCCTACAGGGGCCGGGGAACACTGAAGCTTTCTTT
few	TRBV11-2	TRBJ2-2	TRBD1	CASSPIRQGANTGELFF	TGTGCCAGCAGCCCTATTCGACAGGGGGCAAACACCGGAGAGCTGTTTTTT
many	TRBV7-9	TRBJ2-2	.	CASSLVEIGELFF	TGTGCCAGCAGCTTAGTGGAAATCGGGGAGCTGTTTTTT
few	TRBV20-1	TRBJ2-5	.	CSARQGPGETQYF	TGCAGTGCTCGCCAGGGCCCAGGGGAGACCCAGTACTTC
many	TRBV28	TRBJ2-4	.	CASSFGLNIQYF	TGTGCCAGCAGCTTCGGGCTCAACATTCAGTACTTC
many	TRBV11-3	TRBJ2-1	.	CASSLGRGSENEQFF	TGTGCCAGCAGCCTGGGTCGGGGGAGTGAGAATGAGCAGTTCTTC
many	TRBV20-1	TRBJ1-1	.	CSAREGGGPNTEAFF	TGCAGTGCTAGAGAGGGGGGAGGCCCGAACACTGAAGCTTTCTTT
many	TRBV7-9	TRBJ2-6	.	CASSPQGSGANVLTF	TGTGCCAGCAGCCCCCAGGGCTCTGGGGCCAACGTCCTGACTTTC
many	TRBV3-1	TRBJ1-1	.	CASSPSDRRYTEAFF	TGTGCCAGCAGCCCCTCCGACAGGCGATACACTGAAGCTTTCTTT
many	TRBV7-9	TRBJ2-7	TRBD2	CASSLDAAGGPSYEQYF	TGTGCCAGCAGCTTAGATGCTGCGGGAGGACCCTCCTACGAGCAGTACTTC
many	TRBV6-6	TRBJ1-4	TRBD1	CASSYSTGGSENEKLFF	TGTGCCAGCAGTTACTCAACAGGGGGGAGCGAGAATGAAAAACTGTTTTTT
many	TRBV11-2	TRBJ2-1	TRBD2	CASSLEGREAKRDEQFF	TGTGCCAGCAGCTTAGAGGGGCGGGAGGCGAAAAGGGATGAGCAGTTCTTC
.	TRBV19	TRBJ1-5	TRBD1	CASSIVVGQGAPQHF	TGTGCCAGTAGTATAGTGGTGGGACAGGGAGCGCCCCAGCATTTT
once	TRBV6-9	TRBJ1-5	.	CASSYLTPNQPQHF	TGTGCCAGCAGTTACTTGACACCAAATCAGCCCCAGCATTTT
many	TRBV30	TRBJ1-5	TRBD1	CAWSNAGGGNQPQHF	TGTGCCTGGTCCAACGCAGGGGGAGGCAATCAGCCCCAGCATTTT
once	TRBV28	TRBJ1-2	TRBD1	CASSNEGTGNYGYTF	TGTGCCAGCAGTAATGAAGGGACAGGGAACTATGGCTACACCTTC
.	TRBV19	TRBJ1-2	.	CASTSAGGIGANYGYTF	TGTGCCAGTACGTCGGCAGGCGGGATCGGAGCTAACTATGGCTACACCTTC
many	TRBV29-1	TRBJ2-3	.	CSVFQDEADTQYF	TGCAGCGTTTTCCAGGATGAGGCAGATACGCAGTATTTT
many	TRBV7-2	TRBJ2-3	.	CASSLRRQRLADTQYF	TGTGCCAGCAGCTTAAGACGGCAGCGTTTGGCAGATACGCAGTATTTT
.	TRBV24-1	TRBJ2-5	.	CATSDFSAGGETQYF	TGTGCCACCAGTGATTTTTCCGCGGGTGGGGAGACCCAGTACTTC
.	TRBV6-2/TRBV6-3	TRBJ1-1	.	CASSYSIAGMNTEAFF	TGTGCCAGCAGTTACTCGATTGCAGGCATGAACACTGAAGCTTTCTTT
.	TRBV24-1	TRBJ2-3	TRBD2	CATSDLSGSADTQYF	TGTGCCACCAGTGATTTGAGCGGGAGCGCAGATACGCAGTATTTT
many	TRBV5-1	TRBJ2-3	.	CASSSRGGAGTDTQYF	TGCGCCAGCAGCTCTCGGGGTGGGGCGGGCACAGATACGCAGTATTTT
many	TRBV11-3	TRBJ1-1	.	CASSLDPRTEAFF	TGTGCCAGCAGCTTAGATCCGAGGACTGAAGCTTTCTTT
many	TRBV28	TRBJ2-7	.	CASSLAGLAHEQYF	TGTGCCAGCAGTTTAGCAGGGTTGGCCCACGAGCAGTACTTC
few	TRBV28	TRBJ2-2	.	CACWGEANTGELFF	TGTGCCTGCTGGGGAGAGGCGAACACCGGGGAGCTGTTTTTT
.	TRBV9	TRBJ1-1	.	CASSEDRFDTEAFF	TGTGCCAGCAGCGAAGACAGGTTTGACACTGAAGCTTTCTTT
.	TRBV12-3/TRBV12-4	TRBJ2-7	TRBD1	CASSLGTGGIYEQYF	TGTGCCAGCAGTTTAGGGACAGGGGGAATCTACGAGCAGTACTTC
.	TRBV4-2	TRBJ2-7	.	CARSPDSGSYEQYF	TGTGCCAGAAGCCCAGACAGTGGCTCCTACGAGCAGTACTTC
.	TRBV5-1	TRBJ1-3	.	CASSDRTYSGNTIYF	TGCGCCAGCAGCGACAGGACCTACTCTGGAAACACCATATATTTT
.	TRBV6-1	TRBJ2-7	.	CASSEGTLSYEQYF	TGTGCCAGCAGTGAGGGGACCCTCTCCTACGAGCAGTACTTC
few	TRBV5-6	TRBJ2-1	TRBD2	CASSPNLRGGQGNEQFF	TGTGCCAGCAGCCCGAATCTGCGGGGGGGCCAGGGGAATGAGCAGTTCTTC
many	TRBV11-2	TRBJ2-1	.	CASSLDHNEQFF	TGTGCCAGCAGCTTAGATCACAATGAGCAGTTCTTC
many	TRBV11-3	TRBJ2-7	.	CASSLEPTPTYEQYF	TGTGCCAGCAGCTTAGAACCGACTCCAACCTACGAGCAGTACTTC
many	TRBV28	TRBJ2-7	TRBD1	CASSLTGQGREQYF	TGTGCCAGCAGTTTAACGGGACAGGGGCGAGAGCAGTACTTC
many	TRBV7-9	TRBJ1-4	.	CASSRVVATNEKLFF	TGTGCCAGCAGCCGTGTGGTGGCAACTAATGAAAAACTGTTTTTT
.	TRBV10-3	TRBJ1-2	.	CAISEFGQAGRSNYGYTF	TGTGCCATCAGTGAGTTTGGGCAGGCAGGGAGATCTAACTATGGCTACACCTTC
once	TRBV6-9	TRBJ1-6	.	CASSYGRGGSNSPLHF	TGTGCCAGCAGTTACGGGAGGGGAGGCAGTAATTCACCCCTCCACTTT
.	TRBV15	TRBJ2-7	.	CATSRDCCRDYEQYF	TGTGCCACCAGCAGAGACTGTTGTCGGGACTACGAGCAGTACTTC
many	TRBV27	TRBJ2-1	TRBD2	CASRSGSSLDEQFF	TGTGCCAGCAGGAGCGGGAGTAGTCTCGATGAGCAGTTCTTC
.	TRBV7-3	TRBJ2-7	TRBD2	CASSSGLAGGKYEQYF	TGTGCCAGCAGCTCGGGACTAGCGGGAGGAAAATACGAGCAGTACTTC